These T cell receptor beta chains were read from a single sample in a study of graft-versus-host responses after intestinal transplantation. The table came from immunoSEQ multiplex PCR; TCRdb's copy has only in-frame clones and leaves some out. Of roughly 5,700 clones detected, roughly 80% appear once; the ten largest clones hold around 6.5%. The sample here was ileum tissue, taken just over 230 days after intestinal transplant. The receptors derive from a human patient who received an intestinal transplant, so some T cells may come from the graft donor. Both conserved end residues are part of each CDR3. D genes are given only for firm matches. Clone size is not always given. Where it is, it says once, few, many or a class for expanded clones.

>TRBV11-2|TRBJ1-6|TRBD1|-
TGTGCCAGCAGCTTGGGCCGTTTACAGGGGGCATCACCCCTCCACTTT
CASSLGRLQGASPLHF
>TRBV7-2|TRBJ2-3|-|-
TGTGCCAGCAGCTTACAAAGGAGGAGCACAGATACGCAGTATTTT
CASSLQRRSTDTQYF
>TRBV6-1|TRBJ2-1|TRBD2|-
TGTGCCAGCAGTCCCTCGGGGGGACCTAACAATGAGCAGTTCTTC
CASSPSGGPNNEQFF
>TRBV5-8|TRBJ2-7|TRBD1|-
TGTGCCAGCAGCTTTTTAGGGGGCAGGAACGAGCAGTACTTC
CASSFLGGRNEQYF
>TRBV10-3|TRBJ2-1|-|-
TGTGCCATCAGTCCGAGGGGGAAGGGACCCGGTGAGCAGTTCTTC
CAISPRGKGPGEQFF
>TRBV6-1|TRBJ2-7|-|-
TGTGCCAGCAGCGAGTCGCCGGGACACAACTACGAGCAGTACTTC
CASSESPGHNYEQYF
>TRBV28|TRBJ1-1|-|few
TGTGCCAGCAGTCCTATAGGGATTATGAACACTGAAGCTTTCTTT
CASSPIGIMNTEAFF
>TRBV28|TRBJ2-7|-|-
TGTGCCAGCAGTTCCTCGAGTTTCTACGAGCAGTACTTC
CASSSSSFYEQYF
>TRBV7-9|TRBJ1-2|TRBD1|-
TGTGCCAGCAGCTTACAGACAGGGAATGCTGGCTACACCTTC
CASSLQTGNAGYTF
>TRBV6-6|TRBJ2-1|-|-
TGTGCCAGCAGCCCCTCTGGGGGTCCGAACAATGAGCAGTTCTTC
CASSPSGGPNNEQFF
>TRBV6-1|TRBJ2-7|TRBD1|-
TGTGCCAGCAGCCCTAGCCCGACAGGGCTGTACGAGCAGTACTTC
CASSPSPTGLYEQYF